The 9 T cell receptor beta chains presented below share a single source sample, sequenced in a study of radiation and T cells in renal cell carcinoma. Data came from immunoSEQ multiplex PCR; TCRdb stores just in-frame clones and leaves some out. This repertoire shows some 97,000 clones, 65% to 90% found once; its top ten account for more than 7%. Time point noted: blood 4 weeks post-SBRT, at nephrectomy. Treatment reported: 15 Gy SBRT to primary tumor, nephrectomy 4 weeks later. The sample in question was blood, obtained from a patient whose treatment included radiotherapy and nephrectomy. The source of these receptors is a man aged 55 to 70 with renal cell carcinoma.

This clone was counted once. Here the CDR3 reads CASSSGGTGYNEQFF. DNA for the CDR3: TGCGCCAGCAGCTCCGGGGGGACAGGATACAATGAGCAGTTCTTC. The V and J genes are TRBV5-1 and TRBJ2-1; tentatively, D is TRBD1 (8 bases). V lost 3 bases, J lost 4 bases, and 14 bases lay in between. The CDR3 spans 15 residues. Germline CDR1 and CDR2: SGHRS and YFSETQ.

V usage is TRBV11-3 and J usage is TRBJ2-3; TRBD2 matches 8 bases. The germline V gene encodes CDR1 SGHNT and CDR2 YENEEA. The CDR3 is made up of 14 amino acids. Trimming removed 5 bases from V and 2 bases from J; junction bases left unmatched: 3. CDR3 protein: CASSPGLATDTQYF. The CDR3 DNA reads as TGTGCCAGCAGCCCCGGACTAGCCACAGATACGCAGTATTTT.

The chain couples TRBV5-1 to TRBJ1-4; the D gene is possibly TRBD1 (5 bases). Germline V lookup: CDR1 SGHRS, CDR2 YFSETQ. The ends were cut back, 0 bases at V and 6 bases at J, with 9 bases in the middle. This CDR3 has 14 residues. The CDR3 coding sequence is TGCGCCAGCAGCTTGGGGGGGTTAGATGAAAAACTGTTTTTT. Translation: CASSLGGLDEKLFF. Filled out from reference TRBV5-1 and TRBJ1-4, the complete variable domain reads KAGVTQTPRYLIKTRGQQVTLSCSPISGHRSVSWYQQTPGQGLQFLFEYFSETQRNKGNFPGRFSGRQFSNSRSEMNVSTLELGDSALYLCASSLGGLDEKLFFGSGTQLSVL.

The chain employs TRBV19 and TRBJ1-1; maybe TRBD1 (5 bases). The CDR3 runs to 14 residues. V lost 7 bases to trimming and J lost 10 bases, with 22 bases between them. The V gene's germline CDR1 is LNHDA and CDR2 SQIVND (reference sequence). The DNA of the CDR3 is TGTGCCAGTAAGGGCTTGGACACCGCACCGGTAGCTTTCTTT. Its protein is CASKGLDTAPVAFF.

The chain is built from TRBV2 and TRBJ1-2; no definite D call. Germline CDR1 SNHLY, CDR2 FYNNEI. V lost 2 bases and J 8 bases, leaving 9 bases between the germline ends. CDR3 size: 12 residues. The CDR3 loop is CASSENREGYTF. CDR3 coding DNA: TGTGCCAGCAGTGAAAATAGGGAAGGCTACACCTTC.

V is TRBV20-1 and J is TRBJ2-1; D is perhaps TRBD1 or TRBD2 (5 bases each). This CDR3 has 11 amino acids. Deletions cut 6 bases from V and 12 bases from J, with 15 bases between. Germline V gene lookup returns CDR1 DFQATT and CDR2 SNEGSKA (reference sequence). Written as DNA, the CDR3 is TGCAGTGCCAGATCCGGGACGGGGCAGTTCTTC. Its translation: CSARSGTGQFF.

The CDR3 DNA sequence: TGTGCCAGCAGACCGACGGGGGGCAGGGGCTACACCTTC. It yields the protein CASRPTGGRGYTF. This sequence joins TRBV27 and TRBJ1-2; tentatively, D is TRBD1 (6 bases). The ends were cut back, 6 bases at V and 8 bases at J, with 16 bases in the middle. The CDR3 totals 13 residues. Germline V gene lookup returns CDR1 MNHEY and CDR2 SMNVEV (reference sequence).

This clone has a single count. This chain connects TRBV5-1 to TRBJ2-7, with D possibly being TRBD1 or TRBD2 (6 bases each). The CDR3 contains 15 residues. CDR1 SGHRS and CDR2 YFSETQ come from the germline V gene. Trimming removed 4 bases from V and 1 base from J, with 15 bases in between. CDR3 DNA sequence: TGCGCCAGCAGCCTCCGAGGGGGGAGGTCCTACGAGCAGTACTTC. Translating it yields CASSLRGGRSYEQYF. Filled out from reference TRBV5-1 and TRBJ2-7, the complete variable domain reads KAGVTQTPRYLIKTRGQQVTLSCSPISGHRSVSWYQQTPGQGLQFLFEYFSETQRNKGNFPGRFSGRQFSNSRSEMNVSTLELGDSALYLCASSLRGGRSYEQYFGPGTRLTVT.

This clone has more than one count but fewer than ten. V is TRBV11-3 and J is TRBJ2-1; 10 bases are a match to TRBD2. The CDR3 consists of 13 residues. The ends lost 3 bases at V and 9 bases at J; junction bases unmatched: 2. Germline V lookup: CDR1 SGHNT, CDR2 YENEEA. The chain's CDR3 is CASSLIAGGEQFF. The CDR3 nucleotides read TGTGCCAGCAGCTTGATAGCGGGAGGTGAGCAGTTCTTC.